This passage covers 22 T cell receptor beta chains from one sample sequenced in a study of T cell changes during pregnancy in multiple sclerosis. The table came from immunoSEQ multiplex PCR; TCRdb's copy has only in-frame clones and leaves some out. The sample holds fewer than 70,000 clones; roughly 92% are singletons and the top ten take more than 1.2%. The sample was peripheral blood, taken in the second trimester of pregnancy. Receptors originate from a female donor with multiple sclerosis, enrolled in a pregnancy study.

The CDR3 is CASRIDREGSGYTF. The CDR3 nucleotides read TGTGCCAGCAGGATAGACAGGGAAGGTTCTGGCTACACCTTC. V is TRBV27 and J is TRBJ1-2, with TRBD1 identical over 7 bases. J gave up 7 bases and V 6 bases, and 11 bases lay outside the gene matches. The CDR3 length is 14 residues. Germline V gene data show CDR1 as MNHEY and CDR2 as SMNVEV (reference sequence).

The chain combines TRBV30 with TRBJ2-7; TRBD2 matches at 7 bases. J lost 2 bases, V lost 1 base, and 8 bases had no gene match. The CDR3 has 15 residues. CDR1 GTSNPN and CDR2 SVGIG come from the germline V gene (reference sequence). The CDR3 DNA is TGTGCCTGGAGTGCCCCGCGACTAGCAACCTACGAGCAGTACTTC. It codes for CAWSAPRLATYEQYF.

CDR3 loop: CASSRTSGTWAYEQYF. CDR3 coding DNA: TGTGCCAGCAGCCGGACTAGCGGGACATGGGCCTACGAGCAGTACTTC. This sequence joins TRBV7-2 and TRBJ2-7; 12 positions agree with TRBD2. The V and J ends lost 5 bases and 2 bases, in that order; junction bases with no gene match: 7. This CDR3 comprises 16 residues. Germline loops: CDR1 SGHTA, CDR2 FQGNSA.

This sequence joins TRBV13 and TRBJ1-1, with 10 bases that match TRBD1. J lost 10 bases, V lost 4 bases, and 6 bases had no gene match. CDR3 length: 13 residues. CDR1 is PRHDT, CDR2 FYEKMQ, per germline (reference sequence). The CDR3 loop reads CASSSKDRGLAFF. CDR3 coding DNA: TGTGCCAGCAGCTCTAAAGACAGGGGGCTAGCTTTCTTT.

The CDR3 nucleotides read TGTGCCAGCAGCTTCTTCAGCTCCTACAATGAGCAGTTCTTC. Translation gives CASSFFSSYNEQFF. The chain is built from TRBV7-9 and TRBJ2-1; D uncertain. CDR3 size: 14 residues. The V gene lost 3 bases and the J gene lost 0 bases, with 6 bases spanning the gap. CDR1 is SEHNR, CDR2 FQNEAQ, per germline (reference sequence).

This clone has just one count. The chain combines TRBV7-2 with TRBJ2-1; possible D gene TRBD1, 5 bases. The germline V and J ends were trimmed by 1 base and 2 bases, with 9 bases remaining between them. The CDR3 totals 15 residues. Germline assignment: CDR1 SGHTA and CDR2 FQGNSA. The CDR3, as DNA: TGTGCCAGCAGCTTAGAGGGGATTGCCTACAATGAGCAGTTCTTC. Amino acid sequence: CASSLEGIAYNEQFF.

The chain employs TRBV27 and TRBJ1-3, with a tentative D call TRBD1 (5 bases). The V gene's germline CDR1 is MNHEY and CDR2 SMNVEV (reference sequence). V was cut by 3 bases and J by 6 bases, with 12 bases left in between. This CDR3 has 14 residues. The CDR3 spells CASSLTGTANTIYF. CDR3 in DNA: TGTGCCAGCAGTTTGACCGGGACTGCAAACACCATATATTTT.

This sequence joins TRBV5-1 and TRBJ2-1, with 12 nucleotides matching TRBD2. The CDR3 sequence is 15 residues long. Germline V lookup: CDR1 SGHRS, CDR2 YFSETQ. V shed 0 bases and J 9 bases; nucleotides not matched to a gene: 4. Written as DNA, the CDR3 is TGCGCCAGCAGCTTGGGGGCTAGCGGGAGGGCTGAGCAGTTCTTC. Its protein is CASSLGASGRAEQFF.

The CDR3 spells CASSATSGDYTGELFF. CDR3 sequence (DNA): TGTGCCAGCTCGGCTACTAGCGGCGATTACACCGGGGAGCTGTTTTTT. The V and J genes are TRBV18 and TRBJ2-2, with 8 positions matching TRBD2. Unmatched junction bases numbered 9, after V lost 6 bases and J lost 3 bases. CDR3 size: 16 residues. CDR1 and CDR2 (germline): KGHSH, LQKENI. The full variable domain, its missing parts supplied by reference TRBV18 and TRBJ2-2, is NAGVMQNPRHLVRRRGQEARLRCSPMKGHSHVYWYRQLPEEGLKFMVYLQKENIIDESGMPKERFSAEFPKEGPSILRIQQVVRGDSAAYFCASSATSGDYTGELFFGEGSRLTVL.

V usage is TRBV6-1 and J usage is TRBJ2-2; D perhaps matches TRBD1 (5 bases). V lost 10 bases, J lost 4 bases, and 16 bases lay in between. This CDR3 contains 14 residues. Germline V gives CDR1 MNHNS, CDR2 SASEGT. CDR3 in DNA: TGTGCCACTGGACAACAAGGTGGCACCGGGGAGCTGTTTTTT. Translated, it gives CATGQQGGTGELFF.

V gene TRBV7-2 combines with J gene TRBJ2-7; 9 nucleotides line up with TRBD2. This CDR3 is built from 15 residues. V gave up 4 bases and J gave up 5 bases; unmatched junction bases: 9. Germline assignment: CDR1 SGHTA and CDR2 FQGNSA. As DNA, the CDR3 is TGTGCCAGCAGCTATCTCGGTAGCGGGAGTAACGAGCAGTACTTC. Amino acids: CASSYLGSGSNEQYF.

The chain is built from TRBV27 and TRBJ2-7; a weak D match, TRBD2 (5 bases). The CDR3 has 14 amino acids. Trimming shortened V by 3 bases and J by 2 bases, and 11 bases separated the two germline ends. Per germline, CDR1 MNHEY and CDR2 SMNVEV (reference sequence). This CDR3 is CASSFQAEAYEQYF. Here the CDR3 DNA reads TGTGCCAGCAGTTTCCAAGCGGAGGCCTACGAGCAGTACTTC.

V usage is TRBV5-1 and J usage is TRBJ2-2, with D uncertain. CDR1 is SGHRS, CDR2 YFSETQ, per germline. V lost 6 bases, J lost 4 bases, and 10 bases lay in between. CDR3 length equals 13 residues. The CDR3 DNA is TGCGCCAGCATTTCAGAAACCACCGGGGAGCTGTTTTTT. Amino acids: CASISETTGELFF.

The chain carries TRBV11-2 and TRBJ2-1; 7 bases are shared with TRBD1. V lost 3 bases and J lost 3; bases outside the gene matches: 8. Germline V CDR1 and CDR2: SGHAT, FQNNGV. The CDR3 has 16 residues. CDR3 in DNA: TGTGCCAGCAGCTTGACAGGGACGGTCGACTACAATGAGCAGTTCTTC. It translates to CASSLTGTVDYNEQFF.

The V and J genes are TRBV7-2 and TRBJ2-1; 11 bases agree with TRBD2. The CDR3 has 18 residues. Trimming took 3 bases from V and 0 from J; bases not matched to a gene: 7. The germline gives CDR1 SGHTA, CDR2 FQGNSA. CDR3 DNA sequence: TGTGCCAGCAGCTTCCCCGGGACTAGCGGCAGCTCCTACAATGAGCAGTTCTTC. Amino acid sequence: CASSFPGTSGSSYNEQFF.

The V gene is TRBV4-3, the J gene TRBJ2-5; 10 nucleotides line up with TRBD2. This CDR3 has 18 amino acids. V lost 3 bases, J lost 3 bases, and 13 bases stayed unmatched. Germline values: CDR1 LGHNA, CDR2 YSLEER. The CDR3 DNA reads TGCGCCAGCAGCCATACGCTAGCGGGAGTTCCTAGAAAAGAGACCCAGTACTTC. This gives the protein CASSHTLAGVPRKETQYF.

J is TRBJ1-1 and V is TRBV11-2; the match to TRBD1 covers 7 bases. The germline V gene has CDR1 SGHAT and CDR2 FQNNGV. With 0 bases clipped from V and 0 bases from J, the junction kept 4 bases outside the gene matches. The length of the CDR3 is 16 residues. The CDR3 is CASSLDGQGVNTEAFF. The CDR3 DNA sequence: TGTGCCAGCAGCTTAGATGGGCAGGGGGTGAACACTGAAGCTTTCTTT.

This clone is a singleton in its sample. The chain uses TRBV5-6 and TRBJ1-5; D possibly corresponds to TRBD1 (5 bases). The CDR3 is 17 residues long. Germline values: CDR1 SGHDT, CDR2 YYEEEE. V dropped 4 bases and J dropped 5 bases, with 22 bases sitting between them. CDR3 residues: CASSLGVEGASYQPQHF. As DNA, the CDR3 is TGTGCCAGCAGCCTGGGGGTGGAGGGCGCGTCCTATCAGCCCCAGCATTTT.

The genes are TRBV27 and TRBJ2-1; 7 bases map to TRBD2. The CDR3 consists of 16 residues. Germline assignment: CDR1 MNHEY and CDR2 SMNVEV (reference sequence). V shed 5 bases and J 1 base; nucleotides not matched to a gene: 8. The CDR3 spells CASSPSAGESYNEQFF. The CDR3 DNA follows: TGTGCCAGCAGTCCCTCGGCGGGAGAATCCTACAATGAGCAGTTCTTC.

The chain links TRBV5-5 to TRBJ1-1; 10 bases fit TRBD1. The CDR3 extends over 16 amino acids. Looked up from germline, CDR1 is SGHKS and CDR2 is YYEKEE (reference sequence). V lost 0 bases and J lost 5; bases outside the gene matches: 7. CDR3: CASSLGGTGEDTEAFF. The CDR3 nucleotides are TGTGCCAGCAGCTTGGGAGGGACAGGGGAGGATACTGAAGCTTTCTTT.

The rearrangement links TRBV7-2 to TRBJ1-1; D might be TRBD1 (5 bases). Germline CDR1 is SGHTA and CDR2 is FQGNSA. V lost 0 bases, J lost 4 bases, and 12 bases lay in between. CDR3 size: 15 residues. This CDR3 is CASSLAGGGVTEAFF. The CDR3 coding sequence is TGTGCCAGCAGCTTAGCGGGAGGAGGGGTCACTGAAGCTTTCTTT.

The chain uses TRBV18 and TRBJ2-5, with 10 bases fitting TRBD1. Unmatched junction bases numbered 6, after V lost 6 bases and J lost 2 bases. CDR1 KGHSH and CDR2 LQKENI come from the germline V gene. The CDR3 sequence is 15 residues long. CDR3 protein: CASSGTGDGQETQYF. CDR3 bases: TGTGCCAGCTCCGGGACAGGGGATGGGCAAGAGACCCAGTACTTC.